Each of the 10 T cell receptor beta chains below was sequenced from the same sample in a study of shared clonotypes between healthy human individuals. As defined, naive CD8 cells were CD45RO-negative and positively selected for CCR7, with terminally differentiated effector memory CD45RA+ cells excluded. The protocol was immunoSEQ multiplex PCR, while the TCRdb copy is restricted to in-frame clones and leaves out a portion. Among 600,000 or so clones listed, approximately 95% were seen once. Sequencing was done on a sample of naive CD8+ T cells sorted from blood. The receptor source for this set is a woman aged 30 to 39 in good health.

V and J are TRBV29-1 and TRBJ2-1; TRBD1 or TRBD2 may be the D gene (5 bases each). V shed 5 bases and J shed 3 bases, with 17 bases lying between them. From germline, CDR1 is SQVTM and CDR2 ANQGSEA. This CDR3 has 15 residues. The CDR3 nucleotides read TGCAGCGTTAGGGGACCTTCCGGGAACTACAATGAGCAGTTCTTC. Translated: CSVRGPSGNYNEQFF.

V gene TRBV28 combines with J gene TRBJ1-5; possibly TRBD1 for D (6 bases). Germline assignment: CDR1 MDHEN and CDR2 SYDVKM. CDR3 size: 13 residues. Trimming removed 5 bases at V and 5 bases at J, with 10 bases between. CDR3 bases: TGTGCCAGCAGTCAGGGGATCTATCAGCCCCAGCATTTT. Its protein product is CASSQGIYQPQHF.

V and J are TRBV9 and TRBJ2-3, with 10 bases that match TRBD1. The germline gives CDR1 SGDLS, CDR2 YYNGEE. CDR3 size: 16 residues. Losses at the gene ends were 3 bases for V and 5 bases for J; bases not matched to a gene: 9. Here the CDR3 DNA reads TGTGCCAGCAGCGAGGGACAGGGGTTGAGTCGAGATACGCAGTATTTT. This translates into CASSEGQGLSRDTQYF.

This rearrangement joins TRBV5-6 to TRBJ1-2; no reliable D call. The CDR3 has 13 amino acids. CDR1 is SGHDT, CDR2 YYEEEE, per germline. Trimming took 6 bases from V and 4 from J, leaving 13 bases between them. The CDR3 region has the DNA TGTGCCAGCATCCCGAACGGGTTCTATGGCTACACCTTC. This encodes CASIPNGFYGYTF.

CDR3 amino acids: CASRAKGLLNNEQFF. The CDR3 DNA sequence: TGTGCCAGCAGGGCGAAGGGTTTACTCAACAATGAGCAGTTCTTC. This chain uses TRBV28 with TRBJ2-1; D unclear. The CDR3 is 15 amino acids. V was shortened by 6 bases and J by 5 bases, with 17 bases between the two germline ends. Germline V gives CDR1 MDHEN, CDR2 SYDVKM.

The chain employs TRBV7-9 and TRBJ2-7; the match to TRBD1 covers 10 bases. The ends lost 3 bases at V and 5 bases at J; junction bases unmatched: 1. The V gene's germline CDR1 is SEHNR and CDR2 FQNEAQ (reference sequence). The CDR3 is made up of 13 amino acids. The CDR3 region is CASSLTGGDEQYF. CDR3 nucleotide sequence: TGTGCCAGCAGCTTGACAGGGGGCGACGAGCAGTACTTC.

This clone has only a few counts. The gene calls are TRBV28 and TRBJ1-2; D unresolved. V was trimmed by 7 bases and J by 4 bases, leaving 13 bases between them. This CDR3 contains 13 residues. The germline CDR1 and CDR2 sequences are MDHEN and SYDVKM. The DNA of the CDR3 is TGTGCCAGCATCTCAATGGACGGCTATGGCTACACCTTC. Protein sequence: CASISMDGYGYTF.

The gene calls are TRBV5-1 and TRBJ2-7; possibly TRBD2 for D (6 bases). The CDR3 has 15 amino acids. The V end was cut by 1 base, the J end by 0 bases, with 11 bases between. Germline V gene data show CDR1 as SGHRS and CDR2 as YFSETQ. Written as DNA, the CDR3 is TGCGCCAGCAGCTTGAACGACGGGGGCTCCTACGAGCAGTACTTC. Its protein is CASSLNDGGSYEQYF.

V and J are TRBV12-5 and TRBJ2-5; 9 nucleotides match TRBD1. CDR1 and CDR2 from the germline V gene are LGHNT and FRNRAP. This CDR3 is built from 17 residues. V lost 4 bases and J lost 2; bases outside the gene matches: 11. DNA for the CDR3: TGTGCTAGTGGTTACACGGACAGGGGAGGGGGTCAAGAGACCCAGTACTTC. Amino acids: CASGYTDRGGGQETQYF.

This chain joins TRBV9 and TRBJ2-1, with 7 bases matching TRBD2. Looked up from germline, CDR1 is SGDLS and CDR2 is YYNGEE. The V gene end was trimmed by 3 bases and the J gene end by 7 bases; junction bases not matched to a gene: 7. The CDR3 runs 14 residues. The CDR3, as DNA: TGTGCCAGCAGCGGCGGGGGACCAGGAAATGAGCAGTTCTTC. As protein: CASSGGGPGNEQFF.